The table lists the clone carrying this T cell receptor beta chain with a few counts. The target antigen is unknown. The entry originates in a study of vaccination effects on CD4 cells after COVID-19. Study-level background: Two doses of BNT162b2 or mRNA-1273 vaccine were administered to participants.

The data were produced by immunoSEQ multiplex PCR, yet TCRdb's version contains in-frame clones alone and is incomplete. The data show fewer than 40,000 clones, 70% seen once. The germline gives CDR1 LNHDA, CDR2 SQIVND (reference sequence). The trim removed 7 bases at V and 4 bases at J, leaving 8 bases unmatched. CDR3 length: 15 amino acids. Once cultured for around 11 days, the cells underwent separation to obtain CD4+ T cells. Vaccine recipients, nucleocapsid antibody negative, had no prior SARS-CoV-2 infection. The specimen was CD4+ T cells from PBMCs cultured without peptide, collected before COVID-19 vaccination. The source is a human donor who received a COVID-19 vaccine. The chain carries TRBV19 and TRBJ2-1, with 9 bases lining up with TRBD2. The CDR3: CASKRREGGYNEQFF. The CDR3 nucleotides are TGTGCCAGTAAACGGCGGGAGGGCGGTTACAATGAGCAGTTCTTC.